This TCR beta chain came from a study of T cell responses to AZD1222 COVID-19 vaccine. Study at large: It was second doses at about 4 or about 12 weeks that were pooled. General study points: The CD4 TCRs associated with vaccination extended across spike and predominated at 160-218 and 743-854.

Comment on this clone: No antigen is known for it.

Assay used: immunoSEQ multiplex PCR; TCRdb lists only in-frame clones, some missing. The sample shows approximately 68,000 clones, approximately 89% of them seen only once. The source material was peripheral blood, sampled on day 0 of AZD1222 vaccination. The origin of this receptor is an adult in good health.

CDR3 region: CAGSRHSKGKMDSDTQYF. DNA for the CDR3: TGTGCCGGATCTCGGCATTCGAAGGGGAAAATGGATTCAGATACGCAGTATTTT. The V call is TRBV5-6, the J call TRBJ2-3; D possibly corresponds to TRBD1 (5 bases). CDR1 SGHDT and CDR2 YYEEEE come from the germline V gene. Between the trimmed V and J ends, which lost 10 bases and 4 bases, there was a span of 31 bases. The CDR3 consists of 18 residues. The variable domain in full, completed from reference TRBV5-6 and TRBJ2-3, reads DAGVTQSPTHLIKTRGQQVTLRCSPKSGHDTVSWYQQALGQGPQFIFQYYEEEERQRGNFPDRFSGHQFPNYSSELNVNALLLGDSALYLCAGSRHSKGKMDSDTQYFGPGTRLTVL.